These T cell receptor beta chains were read from a single sample in a study of tumor-infiltrating lymphocytes in localized non-small cell lung cancer. This table comes from immunoSEQ multiplex PCR, and its TCRdb copy is limited to in-frame clones, with some not included. The sample lists about 16,000 clones; more than 60% were seen once. The source material was lung tumor tissue. The receptor source for this set is a human donor with non-small cell lung cancer. Both conserved end residues are part of each CDR3. The order of the fields is V gene, D gene, clone size, J gene, CDR3 protein, CDR3 DNA. The D gene is left open where the match is weak. The size entry is marked missing in some rows and otherwise reads once, few, many or a size class.

>TRBV7-2|-|-|TRBJ2-5
CASSLVREIETQYF
TGTGCCAGCAGCTTAGTGAGGGAGATCGAGACCCAGTACTTC
>TRBV5-5|TRBD1|-|TRBJ1-5
CASSLGTGGGQPQHF
TGTGCCAGCAGCTTGGGGACAGGGGGAGGTCAGCCCCAGCATTTT
>TRBV2|-|-|TRBJ2-3
CASSWYVTDTQYF
TGTGCCAGCAGCTGGTACGTCACAGATACGCAGTATTTT
>TRBV9|TRBD2|-|TRBJ2-7
CASSLAGGPYEQYF
TGTGCCAGCAGCCTAGCGGGAGGGCCATACGAGCAGTACTTC
>TRBV19|-|-|TRBJ2-7
CASSMGLAFDEQYF
TGTGCCAGTAGTATGGGCCTGGCTTTCGACGAGCAGTACTTC
>TRBV10-3|-|-|TRBJ2-3
CAISESHTTSTDTQYF
TGTGCCATCAGTGAGTCGCACACTACTAGCACAGATACGCAGTATTTT
>TRBV21-1|-|-|TRBJ2-2
CASSKCGGEDTGELFF
TGTGCCAGCAGCAAATGTGGCGGGGAGGACACCGGGGAGCTGTTTTTT
>TRBV6-1|-|-|TRBJ1-3
CASSERPTGSGNTIYF
TGTGCCAGCAGTGAACGCCCTACGGGATCTGGAAACACCATATATTTT
>TRBV19|TRBD1|-|TRBJ2-7
CASSISTGSLYEQYF
TGTGCCAGTAGTATATCGACAGGGTCACTTTACGAGCAGTACTTC
>TRBV27|TRBD1|once|TRBJ1-2
CASSPPGTGWGYTF
TGTGCCAGCAGTCCGCCCGGGACAGGCTGGGGCTACACCTTC
>TRBV6-4|TRBD2|-|TRBJ2-1
CASSDSALAGDNEQFF
TGTGCCAGCAGTGACTCAGCCTTAGCGGGGGACAATGAGCAGTTCTTC
>TRBV9|-|-|TRBJ1-2
CASSRDAGIGYTF
TGTGCCAGCAGTCGGGACGCCGGTATCGGCTACACCTTC
>TRBV7-6|TRBD1|-|TRBJ1-4
CASSFRQGTNEKLFF
TGTGCCAGCAGTTTCAGACAGGGCACTAATGAAAAACTGTTTTTT
>TRBV29-1|-|once|TRBJ2-3
CSVGWTQTSTDTQYF
TGCAGCGTGGGCTGGACACAGACTAGCACAGATACGCAGTATTTT
>TRBV10-3|-|-|TRBJ1-5
CAISNRENQPQHF
TGTGCCATCAGCAACAGGGAGAATCAGCCCCAGCATTTT
>TRBV6-6|-|-|TRBJ1-3
CASGAGSGNTIYF
TGTGCCTCAGGGGCAGGCTCTGGAAACACCATATATTTT
>TRBV10-2|TRBD1|-|TRBJ1-2
CASSEYLGTEHGYTF
TGCGCCAGCAGTGAGTACTTGGGGACAGAGCATGGCTACACCTTC
>TRBV7-2|TRBD2|-|TRBJ2-1
CASSLAASGSFNEQFF
TGTGCCAGCAGCTTAGCAGCTAGCGGGAGTTTCAATGAGCAGTTCTTC
>TRBV7-2|TRBD2|-|TRBJ2-1
CASSPSSGRAIRWDNEQFF
TGTGCCAGCAGCCCCTCTAGCGGGAGGGCCATTCGGTGGGACAATGAGCAGTTCTTC
>TRBV15|-|-|TRBJ2-7
CATSRGRGRSYEQYF
TGTGCCACCAGCAGAGGACGAGGCAGGTCCTACGAGCAGTACTTC
>TRBV4-3|-|-|TRBJ1-4
CASSQDRGTEKLFF
TGCGCCAGCAGCCAAGACAGGGGCACTGAAAAACTGTTTTTT
>TRBV5-6|TRBD2|-|TRBJ2-7
CASSLLGIAGISYEQYF
TGTGCCAGCAGCTTGCTGGGAATAGCGGGAATATCCTACGAGCAGTACTTC
>TRBV9|-|-|TRBJ2-2
CASKGRANTGELFF
TGTGCCAGCAAGGGCAGGGCGAACACCGGGGAGCTGTTTTTT
>TRBV9|TRBD1|-|TRBJ1-1
CASSDGTGEVSNTEAFF
TGTGCCAGCAGCGATGGGACAGGGGAAGTTTCGAACACTGAAGCTTTCTTT
>TRBV28|TRBD1|-|TRBJ1-4
CASTPLGQGNEKLFF
TGTGCCAGCACCCCCCTTGGACAGGGGAATGAAAAACTGTTTTTT
>TRBV6-5|TRBD2|-|TRBJ2-1
CASSFPSGLPIF
TGTGCCAGCAGTTTTCCTAGCGGACTTCCGATCTTC
>TRBV28|TRBD1|-|TRBJ1-1
CASSQTTGRVTEAFF
TGTGCCAGCAGTCAGACGACAGGGCGGGTCACTGAAGCTTTCTTT
>TRBV6-5|-|-|TRBJ1-1
CASSYGGGLDTEAFF
TGTGCCAGCAGTTACGGCGGGGGCCTGGACACTGAAGCTTTCTTT
>TRBV30|TRBD1|once|TRBJ1-1
CAWMTGSIEAFF
TGTGCCTGGATGACAGGGAGTATTGAAGCTTTCTTT
>TRBV5-1|-|-|TRBJ2-5
CASSLWETQYF
TGCGCCAGCAGCTTGTGGGAGACCCAGTACTTC
>TRBV5-1|TRBD1|once|TRBJ2-1
CASSLDRGYNEQFF
TGCGCCAGCAGCTTGGACAGGGGCTACAATGAGCAGTTCTTC
>TRBV30|-|few|TRBJ2-7
CAWYRFPGTDEQYF
TGTGCCTGGTATCGGTTTCCGGGAACCGACGAGCAGTACTTC
>TRBV9|TRBD1|-|TRBJ2-5
CASSGGTGALETQYF
TGTGCCAGCAGCGGGGGGACAGGGGCATTGGAGACCCAGTACTTC
>TRBV5-1|-|-|TRBJ2-3
CASSSGSTDTQYF
TGCGCCAGCAGCTCAGGGTCCACAGATACGCAGTATTTT
>TRBV15|-|once|TRBJ2-6
CATSMVPRGANVLTF
TGTGCCACCAGCATGGTCCCGAGGGGGGCCAACGTCCTGACTTTC
>TRBV7-9|-|-|TRBJ2-7
CASSPDAHEQYF
TGTGCCAGCAGCCCCGACGCCCACGAGCAGTACTTC
>TRBV7-2|-|-|TRBJ1-2
CASSLAETYGYTF
TGTGCCAGCAGCTTAGCGGAGACCTATGGCTACACCTTC
>TRBV6-5|TRBD1|-|TRBJ1-6
CASSNRGSSPLHF
TGTGCCAGCAGCAACAGGGGTTCCTCACCCCTCCACTTT
>TRBV29-1|-|-|TRBJ1-2
CSVTSTGTNYGYTF
TGCAGCGTGACCTCGACAGGAACTAACTATGGCTACACCTTC
>TRBV30|-|-|TRBJ2-3
CAWSEWTTSTDTQYF
TGTGCCTGGAGTGAATGGACCACTAGCACAGATACGCAGTATTTT
>TRBV6-4|TRBD1|-|TRBJ1-1
CASKSEGAVNTEAFF
TGTGCCAGCAAATCCGAGGGGGCCGTGAACACTGAAGCTTTCTTT
>TRBV2|-|-|TRBJ2-7
CASGPAYEQYF
TGTGCCAGCGGTCCCGCCTACGAGCAGTACTTC
>TRBV7-9|-|-|TRBJ2-7
CASSLGLGAQYF
TGTGCCAGCAGCCTAGGTTTGGGGGCGCAGTACTTC
>TRBV12-5|TRBD2|few|TRBJ2-7
CASGLPWGTSGSFEGLQYF
TGTGCTAGTGGTTTGCCTTGGGGAACTAGCGGGAGTTTCGAGGGCTTGCAGTACTTC
>TRBV6-5|TRBD1|-|TRBJ1-5
CASSSRQGARQPQHF
TGTGCCAGCAGCTCAAGACAGGGGGCGCGGCAGCCCCAGCATTTT
>TRBV5-1|-|-|TRBJ1-2
CASSTVQGNNYGYTF
TGCGCCAGCAGCACGGTGCAGGGCAACAACTATGGCTACACCTTC
>TRBV25-1|-|few|TRBJ2-7
CASSGIDGYEQYF
TGTGCCAGCAGTGGGATAGACGGCTACGAGCAGTACTTC
>TRBV4-3|-|-|TRBJ1-4
CASSQDQGSNEKLFF
TGCGCCAGCAGCCAAGACCAGGGGTCTAATGAAAAACTGTTTTTT
>TRBV11-1|-|-|TRBJ2-7
CASSSSPRRGEPYEQYF
TGTGCCAGCAGCTCGTCCCCGCGGAGGGGCGAACCCTACGAGCAGTACTTC
>TRBV5-1|TRBD1|-|TRBJ2-3
CASSTRPGQITDTQYF
TGCGCCAGCAGCACGCGTCCGGGACAGATCACAGATACGCAGTATTTT
>TRBV18|-|-|TRBJ1-4
CASSLQTTSGYRAGFGEKLFF
TGTGCCAGCTCACTACAAACCACTTCGGGCTACAGGGCCGGGTTTGGTGAAAAACTGTTTTTT
>TRBV28|-|-|TRBJ1-4
CASSTGYSEKLFF
TGTGCCAGCAGTACAGGGTACAGTGAAAAACTGTTTTTT
>TRBV4-1|-|-|TRBJ1-1
CASSYAVNTEAFF
TGCGCCAGCAGTTATGCGGTGAACACTGAAGCTTTCTTT
>TRBV27|TRBD1|-|TRBJ1-1
CASSLDRGYTEAFF
TGTGCCAGCAGTTTAGACAGGGGGTACACTGAAGCTTTCTTT
>TRBV5-1|TRBD1|-|TRBJ1-3
CASSLDGQGAENTIYF
TGCGCCAGCAGCTTGGATGGACAGGGGGCTGAGAACACCATATATTTT
>TRBV5-1|TRBD1|-|TRBJ1-4
CASSPGQGREKLFF
TGCGCCAGCAGCCCCGGACAGGGAAGGGAAAAACTGTTTTTT
>TRBV10-3|TRBD1|-|TRBJ1-2
CAISDSGTGLYGYTF
TGTGCCATCAGTGACTCCGGGACAGGGTTGTACGGCTACACCTTC
>TRBV6-6|-|-|TRBJ2-1
CASSPPYNYNEQFF
TGTGCCAGCAGTCCTCCATATAACTACAATGAGCAGTTCTTC
>TRBV4-3|-|-|TRBJ2-7
CASSQDTGQWYEQYF
TGCGCCAGCAGCCAAGATACAGGGCAGTGGTACGAGCAGTACTTC
>TRBV5-6|-|-|TRBJ2-3
CASSLDVGEGAVTQYF
TGTGCCAGCAGCCTCGATGTGGGGGAAGGGGCAGTTACGCAGTATTTT